This section outlines one T cell receptor beta chain sequence together with its context. Its specificity is unknown. The germline V gene encodes CDR1 SGHTA and CDR2 FQGNSA. The J segment lost 9 bases and the V segment lost 1 base, leaving 9 bases of the junction unmatched. The CDR3 has 16 amino acids. The data were obtained in a study of cytomegalovirus exposure and HLA in healthy donors. Study observations and caveats: TCR beta sequences numbering under 20,000 were associated with HLA alleles at 0.05 false discovery rate in a later analysis.

The PCR made use of 60 Vbeta and 13 Jbeta primers. Libraries were prepared by immunoSEQ multiplex PCR; TCRdb keeps only in-frame clonotypes and omits some of them. The sample lists about 200,000 clones, roughly 86% occurring once. What was sequenced was PBMCs. The chain links TRBV7-2 to TRBJ2-1, with 10 bases that match TRBD2. The sequence was obtained from a middle-aged man in good health and CMV-seropositive. The CDR3 coding sequence is TGTGCCAGCAGCTTAGAGCCGGCTAGCGGGGGAGGTGAGCAGTTCTTC. Translation gives CASSLEPASGGGEQFF. Complete variable domain (other parts from reference TRBV7-2 and TRBJ2-1): GAGVSQSPSNKVTEKGKDVELRCDPISGHTALYWYRQSLGQGLEFLIYFQGNSAPDKSGLPSDRFSAERTGGSVSTLTIQRTQQEDSAVYLCASSLEPASGGGEQFFGPGTRLTVL.